The 21 T cell receptor beta chains listed next were all sequenced from one sample in a study of blood T cell repertoires in COVID-19. Data came from immunoSEQ multiplex PCR; TCRdb stores just in-frame clones and leaves some out. The table lists some 250,000 clones, about 81% of them singletons. The source material was peripheral blood. These receptors were collected from a woman aged 60-75 years with active or convalescent COVID-19.

The chain has TRBV7-2 and TRBJ1-6; weak D call: TRBD1 (5 bases). V dropped 5 bases and J dropped 7 bases, with 18 bases sitting between them. Germline V CDR1 and CDR2: SGHTA, FQGNSA. There are 16 residues in the CDR3. The DNA of the CDR3 is TGTGCCAGCAGCCCCCGTTCAGGGAGCGGGAATTCACCCCTCCACTTT. It yields the protein CASSPRSGSGNSPLHF. Supplemented by reference TRBV7-2 and TRBJ1-6, the full variable domain reads GAGVSQSPSNKVTEKGKDVELRCDPISGHTALYWYRQSLGQGLEFLIYFQGNSAPDKSGLPSDRFSAERTGGSVSTLTIQRTQQEDSAVYLCASSPRSGSGNSPLHFGNGTRLTVT.

The rearrangement links TRBV25-1 to TRBJ1-2, with D tentatively TRBD1 (6 bases). Trimming left V 5 bases short and J 4 bases short, with 17 bases between. The germline V gene has CDR1 MGHDK and CDR2 SYGVNS. The CDR3 consists of 15 residues. As DNA, the CDR3 is TGTGCCAGCAGTCCACAACAGGGAGCGAGCTATGGCTACACCTTC. Protein sequence: CASSPQQGASYGYTF.

The gene calls are TRBV5-1 and TRBJ2-1; 7 bases line up with TRBD1. This CDR3 spans 15 amino acids. V trimming: 0 bases; J trimming: 5 bases; junction bases outside the gene matches: 5. The V gene's germline CDR1 is SGHRS and CDR2 YFSETQ. The DNA for the CDR3 is TGCGCCAGCAGCTTGGATAGGGGGCAGGACAATGAGCAGTTCTTC. The encoded protein is CASSLDRGQDNEQFF.

V usage is TRBV18 and J usage is TRBJ2-3, with TRBD2 identical over 9 bases. Germline V CDR1 and CDR2: KGHSH, LQKENI. The CDR3 length is 17 residues. V trimming: 2 bases; J trimming: 2 bases; junction bases outside the gene matches: 8. The CDR3 DNA follows: TGTGCCAGCTCACCAGCGGGGGGGCCTGCGACCACAGATACGCAGTATTTT. Translating it yields CASSPAGGPATTDTQYF.

The CDR3 region is CASSIGTGNTEAFF. DNA for the CDR3: TGTGCCAGTAGTATAGGGACAGGGAACACTGAAGCTTTCTTT. V is TRBV19 and J is TRBJ1-1; 7 nucleotides line up with TRBD1. This CDR3 comprises 14 residues. The V segment lost 1 base and the J segment 1 base; nucleotides outside the gene matches: 0. In germline, CDR1 is LNHDA, CDR2 SQIVND (reference sequence).

V gene TRBV12-3 or TRBV12-4 combines with J gene TRBJ2-1; 8 nucleotides match TRBD2. The CDR3 has 13 residues. V shed 9 bases, J shed 6 bases, and the junction held 7 bases outside the gene matches. This CDR3 is CASSRGGGNEQFF. CDR3 coding DNA: TGTGCCAGTTCCCGGGGGGGAGGCAATGAGCAGTTCTTC.

Of note for this clone: Other DNA sequences within the sample encode an identical CDR3. The chain uses TRBV29-1 and TRBJ2-1, with 10 positions matching TRBD1. The junction had 7 bases not matched to a gene; V was cut back by 4 bases and J by 10 bases. The germline V gene encodes CDR1 SQVTM and CDR2 ANQGSEA. The CDR3 is made up of 13 amino acids. CDR3 DNA sequence: TGCAGCGTTGTGGGACAGGGGCTCAGAGAGCAGTTCTTC. This translates into CSVVGQGLREQFF.

The chain couples TRBV9 to TRBJ1-2; weak D call: TRBD1 (5 bases). Per germline, CDR1 SGDLS and CDR2 YYNGEE. This CDR3 has 15 amino acids. V dropped 2 bases and J dropped 6 bases, with 17 bases sitting between them. The CDR3 coding sequence is TGTGCCAGCAGCGTCAGCCCAAAGGGAGGGGATGGCTACACCTTC. Its protein product is CASSVSPKGGDGYTF.

The CDR3: CASSLASGGASETQYF. CDR3 nucleotides: TGTGCCAGCAGCTTAGCTAGCGGGGGGGCCTCAGAGACCCAGTACTTC. This chain uses TRBV7-8 with TRBJ2-5; the match to TRBD2 covers 11 bases. This CDR3 comprises 16 residues. Per germline, CDR1 SGHVS and CDR2 FQNEAQ. With V trimmed by 0 bases and J by 4 bases, 4 bases remained unmatched.

The V call is TRBV6-6, the J call TRBJ2-1, with TRBD2 matching over 7 bases. The J segment lost 7 bases and the V segment lost 5 bases, leaving 8 bases of the junction unmatched. Germline lookup yields CDR1 MNHNY and CDR2 SVGAGI (reference sequence). The CDR3 sequence is 14 residues long. CDR3 protein: CASSQRTSGNEQFF. DNA for the CDR3: TGTGCCAGCAGTCAAAGGACTAGTGGAAATGAGCAGTTCTTC.

This sequence joins TRBV7-8 and TRBJ2-7, with 11 bases identical to TRBD2. V trimming: 5 bases; J trimming: 6 bases; junction bases outside the gene matches: 12. The CDR3 is 16 amino acids. Germline V gene sequence: CDR1 SGHVS, CDR2 FQNEAQ. The DNA of the CDR3 is TGTGCCAGCAGCACCCACCCTAGCGGGGGGCCCCGCGAGCAGTACTTC. Protein: CASSTHPSGGPREQYF. The variable domain in full, completed from reference TRBV7-8 and TRBJ2-7, reads GAGVSQSPRYKVAKRGQDVALRCDPISGHVSLFWYQQALGQGPEFLTYFQNEAQLDKSGLPSDRFFAERPEGSVSTLKIQRTQQEDSAVYLCASSTHPSGGPREQYFGPGTRLTVT.

Regarding this clone: Other DNA sequences in the same sample also yield this CDR3. The chain couples TRBV29-1 to TRBJ1-2, with D tentatively TRBD1 (6 bases). V lost 6 bases and J 2 bases, leaving 7 bases between the germline ends. Germline V gene lookup returns CDR1 SQVTM and CDR2 ANQGSEA. The length of the CDR3 is 11 residues. This CDR3 is CSVDRNYGYTF. The CDR3 DNA sequence: TGCAGCGTCGACAGGAACTATGGCTACACCTTC. Supplemented by reference TRBV29-1 and TRBJ1-2, the full variable domain reads SAVISQKPSRDICQRGTSLTIQCQVDSQVTMMFWYRQQPGQSLTLIATANQGSEATYESGFVIDKFPISRPNLTFSTLTVSNMSPEDSSIYLCSVDRNYGYTFGSGTRLTVV.

V gene TRBV7-2 combines with J gene TRBJ2-1; possibly TRBD2 for D (5 bases). Trimming removed 1 base at V and 6 bases at J, with 7 bases between. Germline V gene data show CDR1 as SGHTA and CDR2 as FQGNSA. The CDR3 extends over 13 amino acids. Here the CDR3 reads CASSLGLINEQFF. For the CDR3, the DNA is TGTGCCAGCAGCTTAGGACTAATCAATGAGCAGTTCTTC.

This sequence joins TRBV5-1 and TRBJ2-3; 8 bases line up with TRBD2. This CDR3 has 17 residues. The junction had 12 bases not matched to a gene; V was cut back by 4 bases and J by 2 bases. CDR1 and CDR2 from the germline V gene are SGHRS and YFSETQ. CDR3: CASSLHPGGGTTDTQYF. The CDR3 DNA reads as TGCGCCAGCAGCCTCCACCCGGGCGGGGGGACCACAGATACGCAGTATTTT.

This rearrangement joins TRBV28 to TRBJ1-2; possible D gene TRBD1, 5 bases. V was shortened by 6 bases and J by 8 bases, with 13 bases between the two germline ends. The CDR3 covers 12 residues. Germline-derived CDR1 and CDR2 are MDHEN and SYDVKM. CDR3 nucleotides: TGTGCCAGCAGCTGGGAGGGGTACGGCTACACCTTC. This translates into CASSWEGYGYTF.

The chain has TRBV11-3 and TRBJ1-1; D is possibly TRBD1 (5 bases). V lost 1 base and J 1 base, leaving 16 bases between the germline ends. CDR1 is SGHNT, CDR2 YENEEA, per germline. CDR3 length: 17 residues. In DNA form, the CDR3 reads TGTGCCAGCAGCTTAGCCGGTTTGGACACCGAGAACACTGAAGCTTTCTTT. Its protein is CASSLAGLDTENTEAFF.

This sequence joins TRBV3-1 (or the pseudogene TRBV3-2) and TRBJ2-7; D gene unclear. V dropped 0 bases and J dropped 2 bases, with 26 bases sitting between them. CDR3 length: 20 residues. Germline CDR1 and CDR2: LGHDT and YNNKEL (reference sequence). CDR3 DNA sequence: TGTGCCAGCAGCCAAGAAACCCCTAACTGTAGACGAGGCGTTCCCTACGAGCAGTACTTC. Encoded protein: CASSQETPNCRRGVPYEQYF.

The sample holds a few counts of this clone. This chain uses TRBV6-5 with TRBJ1-2, with 7 bases fitting TRBD1. The ends lost 6 bases at V and 4 bases at J; junction bases unmatched: 5. CDR1 is MNHEY, CDR2 SVGAGI, per germline. The CDR3 is 13 residues long. In nucleotides, the CDR3 is TGTGCCAGCAGGGGGACAGAGTTCTATGGCTACACCTTC. Its translation: CASRGTEFYGYTF.

V is TRBV4-3 and J is TRBJ2-7; D gene unclear. Trimming stripped 2 bases from V and 0 bases from J, with 11 bases between. Germline V lookup: CDR1 LGHNA, CDR2 YSLEER. This CDR3 is 15 amino acids long. The CDR3 DNA reads TGCGCCAGCAGCCAAACCCCCGGTTCCTCCTACGAGCAGTACTTC. Amino acid sequence: CASSQTPGSSYEQYF.

The genes are TRBV9 and TRBJ1-2; 9 nucleotides agree with TRBD1. V lost 1 base, J lost 6 bases, and 16 bases stayed unmatched. Germline loops: CDR1 SGDLS, CDR2 YYNGEE. This CDR3 has 18 residues. The CDR3 DNA reads as TGTGCCAGCAGCGTACTACCCGGGACAGGGAAGGGGGGAAATGGCTACACCTTC. Its translation is CASSVLPGTGKGGNGYTF.

CDR3 region: CASSLGVGTENTEAFF. CDR3 nucleotide sequence: TGTGCCAGCAGCTTAGGGGTGGGGACAGAGAACACTGAAGCTTTCTTT. The chain employs TRBV7-9 and TRBJ1-1; 7 bases are a match to TRBD1. CDR3 length: 16 amino acids. Germline CDR1 SEHNR, CDR2 FQNEAQ (reference sequence). Trimming cost V 1 base and J 1 base; bases outside gene matches: 6.